The 31 T cell receptor beta chains below come from one sample, sequenced in a study of T cells in Graves' hyperthyroidism and ophthalmopathy (dated by TCRdb to about 2019). The receptor library was made with multiplex PCR. Sequencer: Illumina HiSeq 2000. The TCR beta CDR3 regions were amplified from the RNA transcripts. The TCR CDR3 was subjected to a first round of RT-PCR using the HTBI primer set and the Qiagen OneStep RT-PCR kit. TCRdb reprocessing: public reads trimmed at Q25 with fastp, clones called with MiXCR, in-frame beta chains kept. CDR3 protein duplicates are merged, each entry listing the most common genes and DNA. The sample table shows about 400,000 distinct CDR3 sequences, and roughly 15% are seen once. The ten largest clones capture roughly 19% of the sample. Sequencing was carried out using blood. The receptors stem from a woman in her sixties or seventies with Graves' ophthalmopathy.

As concerns this clonotype: Since the CDR3 does not end with the conserved phenylalanine or tryptophan, this likely comes from a read error. The gene calls are TRBV28 and TRBJ2-4; possible D gene TRBD1, 6 bases. The V end lost 4 bases, the J end lost 0 bases, and 10 bases lay between the germline ends. There are 15 residues in the CDR3. Germline lookup yields CDR1 MDHEN and CDR2 SYDVKM. CDR3 nucleotide sequence: TGTGCCAGCAGTTCAGGGGAGTTAGCCAAAAACATTCAGTACCTC. Translated: CASSSGELAKNIQYL.

The sample holds many counts of this clonotype. V usage is TRBV18 and J usage is TRBJ2-1; 9 bases are shared with TRBD2. V shed 1 base and J 5 bases; nucleotides not matched to a gene: 6. The length of the CDR3 is 16 residues. Germline values: CDR1 KGHSH, CDR2 LQKENI. The CDR3 here is CASSPRISSGNNEQFF. DNA of the CDR3: TGTGCCAGCTCACCACGGATCTCTAGCGGGAACAATGAGCAGTTCTTC.

This clonotype was counted many times. This chain joins TRBV2 and TRBJ2-1, with D unresolved. CDR3 length: 15 residues. The V and J ends lost 5 bases and 0 bases respectively, with 11 bases between them. Germline V lookup: CDR1 SNHLY, CDR2 FYNNEI. CDR3 bases: TGTGCCAGCAGTTACGCTGTCAGCTCCTACAATGAGCAGTTCTTC. Protein: CASSYAVSSYNEQFF.

This clonotype appeared many times. The chain is built from TRBV7-8 and TRBJ2-5, with D uncertain. The length of the CDR3 is 15 residues. CDR1 is SGHVS and CDR2 is FQNEAQ in the germline V gene. The V end was cut by 1 base, the J end by 5 bases, with 14 bases between. This CDR3 reads CASSLGVNYGETQYF. The CDR3 nucleotides are TGTGCCAGCAGCTTAGGGGTCAACTATGGGGAGACCCAGTACTTC.

This clonotype occurred a few times. The chain joins TRBV7-6 to TRBJ2-2; D gene uncertain. CDR1 is SGHVS, CDR2 FNYEAQ, per germline. The CDR3 is 15 residues long. Trimming removed 5 bases from V and 0 bases from J, with 10 bases in between. CDR3 sequence reads: CASSILGPNTGELFF. In DNA form, the CDR3 reads TGTGCCAGCAGCATACTGGGTCCGAACACCGGGGAGCTGTTTTTT.

This clonotype was detected ten times or more. V and J are TRBV11-3 and TRBJ2-7; D remains ambiguous. CDR1 and CDR2 (germline): SGHNT, YENEEA. This CDR3 spans 12 amino acids. The V and J ends lost 3 bases and 7 bases respectively, with 10 bases between them. The CDR3 DNA follows: TGTGCCAGCAGCTTGGGCAAAGAGGAGCAGTACTTC. Translation gives CASSLGKEEQYF.

This clonotype was seen repeatedly, ten times or more. The V and J genes are TRBV4-2 and TRBJ2-3; D unresolved. Trimming pared 1 base from V and 4 bases from J, leaving 9 bases between. The germline gives CDR1 LGHNA, CDR2 YNFKEQ. The CDR3 sequence is 14 residues long. CDR3 in DNA: TGTGCCAGCAGCCAAGCGGCAGAGGCAGATACGCAGTATTTT. It specifies CASSQAAEADTQYF.

The chain recombines TRBV6-1 with TRBJ2-1; TRBD1 or TRBD2 may be the D gene (6 bases each). Germline values: CDR1 MNHNS, CDR2 SASEGT. The CDR3 has 13 amino acids. The V gene lost 2 bases and the J gene lost 7 bases, with 9 bases spanning the gap. The CDR3 loop reads CASSEQGRNEQFF. As DNA, the CDR3 is TGTGCCAGCAGTGAACAGGGGAGGAATGAGCAGTTCTTC.

The rearrangement uses TRBV5-1 and TRBJ1-2; D gene ambiguous. This CDR3 contains 11 residues. The V end lost 9 bases, the J end lost 6 bases, and 12 bases lay between the germline ends. Germline CDR1 is SGHRS and CDR2 is YFSETQ. CDR3 loop: CATAQRDGYTF. The CDR3 DNA reads TGCGCCACCGCTCAGCGGGATGGCTACACCTTC.

This clonotype was picked up many times. The chain links TRBV11-2 to TRBJ2-7; no clear D gene. Germline-derived CDR1 and CDR2 are SGHAT and FQNNGV. Trimming shortened V by 1 base and J by 4 bases, and 5 bases separated the two germline ends. CDR3 length: 12 amino acids. The CDR3 reads CASSLAGYEQYF. For the CDR3, the DNA is TGTGCCAGCAGCTTAGCCGGATACGAGCAGTACTTC.

The table lists this clonotype with many counts. V usage is TRBV7-2 and J usage is TRBJ2-7, with D possibly being TRBD1 (6 bases). This CDR3 spans 14 amino acids. CDR1 and CDR2 (germline): SGHTA, FQGNSA. Trimming took off 5 bases at V and 1 base at J, with 12 bases between the two ends. In DNA, the CDR3 is TGTGCCAGCAGCCTTCGGACAGAGTCCTACGAGCAGTACTTC. Protein product: CASSLRTESYEQYF.

The gene calls are TRBV7-9 and TRBJ1-3; D unclear. From germline, CDR1 is SEHNR and CDR2 FQNEAQ (reference sequence). Trimming removed 5 bases from V and 0 bases from J, with 11 bases in between. The CDR3 is 15 amino acids. This chain's CDR3 is CASSLDGISGNTIYF. DNA of the CDR3: TGTGCCAGCAGCCTGGACGGGATCTCTGGAAACACCATATATTTT.

This clonotype appeared many times. The chain combines TRBV7-9 with TRBJ2-7; possible D gene TRBD1, 5 bases. Germline V lookup: CDR1 SEHNR, CDR2 FQNEAQ (reference sequence). V lost 5 bases and J lost 0, with 11 bases in between. CDR3 length: 14 amino acids. CDR3 loop: CASSDDSFSYEQYF. In DNA form, the CDR3 reads TGTGCCAGCAGCGATGACAGTTTCTCCTACGAGCAGTACTTC.

This clonotype was seen at least ten times. The chain recombines TRBV7-8 with TRBJ1-2; the D gene is possibly TRBD1 (5 bases). Trimming left V 4 bases short and J 2 bases short, with 11 bases between. Germline CDR1 SGHVS, CDR2 FQNEAQ. There are 14 residues in the CDR3. The CDR3 nucleotides are TGTGCCAGCAGCTCCAGGGAAGGGAACTATGGCTACACCTTC. Translated: CASSSREGNYGYTF. The full variable domain, with the rest looked up from reference TRBV7-8 and TRBJ1-2, is GAGVSQSPRYKVAKRGQDVALRCDPISGHVSLFWYQQALGQGPEFLTYFQNEAQLDKSGLPSDRFFAERPEGSVSTLKIQRTQQEDSAVYLCASSSREGNYGYTFGSGTRLTVV.

This clonotype was counted ten times or more. The chain is built from TRBV6-1 and TRBJ2-7; 8 positions match TRBD1. Germline values: CDR1 MNHNS, CDR2 SASEGT. This CDR3 region has 14 residues. Losses at the gene ends were 6 bases for V and 3 bases for J; bases not matched to a gene: 7. The CDR3 is CASSRDRLFYEQYF. The CDR3 region has the DNA TGTGCCAGCAGCCGGGACAGGTTATTCTACGAGCAGTACTTC.

This clonotype came up a few times. The genes are TRBV4-1 and TRBJ1-2, with 11 bases identical to TRBD1. The CDR3 is 17 residues long. Trimming removed 0 bases from V and 8 bases from J; junction bases left unmatched: 11. The germline CDR1 and CDR2 sequences are MGHRA and YSYEKL. This chain's CDR3 is CASSQEPWDRGNEGYTF. The CDR3 DNA reads as TGCGCCAGCAGCCAAGAACCTTGGGACAGGGGGAATGAAGGCTACACCTTC.

This clonotype has a count of ten or more. The CDR3 loop is CAGHSGSSDIQYF. The CDR3 DNA is TGTGCCGGACATAGCGGGAGTAGCGACATTCAGTACTTC. This chain connects TRBV2 to TRBJ2-4; TRBD2 matches 9 bases. Per the germline V gene, CDR1 is SNHLY and CDR2 is FYNNEI. The CDR3 spans 13 residues. V was clipped by 11 bases and J by 8 bases; unmatched bases: 10.

This clonotype was recorded many times. This sequence joins TRBV2 and TRBJ2-1; the D is unclear. The CDR3 has 13 residues. V lost 5 bases and J 9 bases, leaving 14 bases between the germline ends. Germline assignment: CDR1 SNHLY and CDR2 FYNNEI. The CDR3 nucleotides are TGTGCCAGCAGTCTAGGGTCCGCCCCTGAGCAGTTCTTC. Translating it yields CASSLGSAPEQFF. Using reference TRBV2 and TRBJ2-1 for the parts outside the CDR3, the full variable domain is EPEVTQTPSHQVTQMGQEVILRCVPISNHLYFYWYRQILGQKVEFLVSFYNNEISEKSEIFDDQFSVERPDGSNFTLKIRSTKLEDSAMYFCASSLGSAPEQFFGPGTRLTVL.

This clonotype has at least ten counts. The CDR3 protein is CASSLEPGAGNTIYF. CDR3 nucleotide sequence: TGTGCCAGCAGCTTAGAACCGGGAGCCGGAAACACCATATATTTT. The chain has TRBV11-2 and TRBJ1-3; D gene ambiguous. Trimming shortened V by 0 bases and J by 4 bases, and 10 bases separated the two germline ends. The germline V gene encodes CDR1 SGHAT and CDR2 FQNNGV. This CDR3 is 15 amino acids long.

This clonotype was seen repeatedly, ten times or more. The rearrangement links TRBV18 to TRBJ2-7, with 9 nucleotides matching TRBD1. The germline V gene has CDR1 KGHSH and CDR2 LQKENI. Unmatched junction bases numbered 5, after V lost 4 bases and J lost 1 base. This CDR3 spans 15 amino acids. In DNA, the CDR3 is TGTGCCAGCTCACGACCGGGACAGGGTTCCTACGAGCAGTACTTC. Translation gives CASSRPGQGSYEQYF.

This clonotype showed up many times. V and J are TRBV5-5 and TRBJ2-2, with D uncertain. Germline assignment: CDR1 SGHKS and CDR2 YYEKEE (reference sequence). Trimming took off 0 bases at V and 3 bases at J, with 6 bases between the two ends. The CDR3 covers 14 residues. The chain's CDR3 is CASSLGDYTGELFF. DNA for the CDR3: TGTGCCAGCAGCTTGGGGGATTACACCGGGGAGCTGTTTTTT.

This clonotype was detected many times. J is TRBJ1-1 and V is TRBV2; 8 bases line up with TRBD1. Germline V lookup: CDR1 SNHLY, CDR2 FYNNEI. This CDR3 has 13 residues. The trim removed 7 bases at V and 11 bases at J, leaving 12 bases unmatched. The CDR3 coding sequence is TGTGCCAGCACCAGCCCAGGGGGCGGCCAGGCTTTCTTT. This codes for CASTSPGGGQAFF.

The chain links TRBV19 to TRBJ2-1; 13 bases agree with TRBD2. The germline gives CDR1 LNHDA, CDR2 SQIVND (reference sequence). Trimming cost V 7 bases and J 4 bases; bases outside gene matches: 7. The CDR3 consists of 16 residues. CDR3 sequence reads: CASKPTSGRGYNEQFF. The CDR3 region has the DNA TGTGCCAGTAAGCCAACTAGCGGGAGGGGTTACAATGAGCAGTTCTTC.

This clonotype was seen many times. The chain uses TRBV6-2 or TRBV6-3 and TRBJ2-7; 10 nucleotides agree with TRBD1. The ends lost 5 bases at V and 3 bases at J; junction bases unmatched: 10. This CDR3 region has 16 residues. The germline CDR1 and CDR2 sequences are MNHEY and SVGEGT. The CDR3 is CASSKISWTGGYEQYF. The DNA of the CDR3 is TGTGCCAGCAGTAAGATTTCTTGGACAGGGGGCTACGAGCAGTACTTC.

This clonotype occurred a few times. Compared with germline, one end of the junction differs, possibly owing to a read error. This chain joins TRBV5-1 and TRBJ2-5; 10 bases map to TRBD2. The CDR3 is made up of 16 amino acids. CDR1 is SGHRS, CDR2 YFSETQ, per germline. The chain's CDR3 is CAGSSPAGGPGETQYF. CDR3 DNA sequence: TGCGCCGGCAGCTCCCCAGCGGGAGGGCCGGGGGAGACCCAGTACTTC.

The chain uses TRBV7-9 and TRBJ1-5; D is uncertain. Germline lookup yields CDR1 SEHNR and CDR2 FQNEAQ (reference sequence). The CDR3 length is 15 residues. Trimming cost V 1 base and J 4 bases, with 11 bases left between them. The CDR3 is CASSLGELGNQPQHF. The CDR3 DNA sequence: TGTGCCAGCAGCTTAGGCGAGCTCGGTAATCAGCCCCAGCATTTT.

This clonotype was seen many times. V usage is TRBV6-1 and J usage is TRBJ2-7; 9 bases fit TRBD2. The germline gives CDR1 MNHNS, CDR2 SASEGT. V was clipped by 3 bases and J by 5 bases; unmatched bases: 2. This CDR3 comprises 13 residues. This CDR3 reads CASSDGLANEQYF. The CDR3 DNA reads as TGTGCCAGCAGTGACGGACTAGCGAACGAGCAGTACTTC.

The chain combines TRBV7-9 with TRBJ2-5; 14 bases agree with TRBD2. Germline values: CDR1 SEHNR, CDR2 FQNEAQ (reference sequence). V gave up 5 bases and J gave up 5 bases; unmatched junction bases: 13. There are 18 residues in the CDR3. CDR3 nucleotide sequence: TGTGCCAGCAGCCTAGGGGGACTAGCGGGAGTGGGTCAGGAGACCCAGTACTTC. This encodes CASSLGGLAGVGQETQYF.

Many counts were recorded for this clonotype. The rearrangement uses TRBV28 and TRBJ1-1, with D unresolved. Trimming took 3 bases from V and 6 from J, leaving 11 bases between them. Per the germline V gene, CDR1 is MDHEN and CDR2 is SYDVKM. The CDR3 is made up of 13 amino acids. The CDR3 bases are TGTGCCAGCAGTTTGACCTTTCCCGCTGAAGCTTTCTTT. This translates into CASSLTFPAEAFF.

Worth noting for this clonotype: This could be a read error, since a much larger clone is one nucleotide away. This chain links TRBV4-2 with TRBJ2-7; 8 nucleotides agree with TRBD1. Looked up from germline, CDR1 is LGHNA and CDR2 is YNFKEQ. J lost 4 bases, V lost 4 bases, and 9 bases had no gene match. The CDR3 loop spans 15 amino acids. Here the CDR3 DNA reads TGTGCCAGCAGCCTAGGACAGGGTTCTGGATACGAGCAGTACTTC. As protein: CASSLGQGSGYEQYF.

This clonotype has just a few counts. The rearrangement joins TRBV7-2 to TRBJ2-1; TRBD2 matches 10 bases. After removal of 5 bases from V and 8 bases from J, the junction contained 12 bases not matched to a gene. CDR3 length: 16 amino acids. Germline V lookup: CDR1 SGHTA, CDR2 FQGNSA. The CDR3 DNA sequence: TGTGCCAGCAGCCCCACCCGGCTAGCGGGAGAGGATGAGCAGTTCTTC. This sequence encodes CASSPTRLAGEDEQFF.